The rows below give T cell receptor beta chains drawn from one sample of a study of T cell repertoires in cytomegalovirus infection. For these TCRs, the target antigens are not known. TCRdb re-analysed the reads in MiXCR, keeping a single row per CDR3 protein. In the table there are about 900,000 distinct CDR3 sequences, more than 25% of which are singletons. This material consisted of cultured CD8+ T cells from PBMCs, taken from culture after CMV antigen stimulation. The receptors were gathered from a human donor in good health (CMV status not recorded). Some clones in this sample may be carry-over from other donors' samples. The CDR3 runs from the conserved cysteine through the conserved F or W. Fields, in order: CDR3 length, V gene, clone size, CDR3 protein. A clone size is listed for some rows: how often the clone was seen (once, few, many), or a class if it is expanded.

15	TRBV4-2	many	CASSQEGRLAEGYTF
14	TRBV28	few	CASRGRDAGQPQHF
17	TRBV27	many	CASSSLTSGGGIHTQYF
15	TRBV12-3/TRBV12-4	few	CASSFQGQENEKLFF
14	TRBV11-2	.	CASSFWDPNTEAFF
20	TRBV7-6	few	CASSLVHAVSGGYSYNEQFF
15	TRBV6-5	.	CASSAQGFRTPKAFF
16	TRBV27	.	CASSFSGEGSGNTIYF
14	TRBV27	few	CASSQGHAWTEAFF
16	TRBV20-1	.	CSASTGLQSIQETQYF
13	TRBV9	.	CASSSEGADGYTF
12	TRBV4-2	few	CASSDGRDEQFF
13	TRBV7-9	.	CASSLDPPRGYTF
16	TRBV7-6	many	CASSLKRTGGSPEQFF
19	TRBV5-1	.	CASSFAPFSSGGDVETQYF
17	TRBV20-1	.	CSARNWEGLADPDTQYF
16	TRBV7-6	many	CASSQTGTGDETEAFF
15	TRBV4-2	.	CASSQADRGIEGYTF
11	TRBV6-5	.	CASSYSGSYTF
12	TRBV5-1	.	CASRRSTDTQYF
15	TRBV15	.	CATSRDGEALSEQFF
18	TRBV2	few	CASSGDRQKSSYNSPLHF
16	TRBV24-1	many	CATSGGRFTLKETQYF
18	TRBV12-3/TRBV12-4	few	CASRNPGLAGGSTDTQYF
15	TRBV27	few	CASSSAGGVPYGYTF
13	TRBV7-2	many	CASSLSRAAEAFF
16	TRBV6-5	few	CASSYSAGANTGELFF
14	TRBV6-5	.	CASSYEGPWETQYF
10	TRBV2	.	CASLYNEQFF
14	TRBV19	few	CASSMGQGRNEQYF
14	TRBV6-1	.	CASSEEYRPTEAFF
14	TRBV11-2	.	CASSREGRTGELFF
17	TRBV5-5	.	CASSPGSGLDPFQTQYF
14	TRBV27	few	CASSFEASNTEAFF
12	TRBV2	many	CASSVWNTEAFF
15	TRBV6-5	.	CASSYSTGVNEKLFF
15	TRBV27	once	CASSFGQGVNYGYTF
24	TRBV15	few	CATSSSSPGGNQVPGPHSYNEQFF
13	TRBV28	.	CASSRAPKNIQYF
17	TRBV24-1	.	CATSDLRLGSSGNEQFF
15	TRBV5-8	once	CASSFFGTLNQPQHF
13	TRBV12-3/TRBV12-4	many	CASSLMGNEKLFF